The source of this TCR beta chain is a study of early T cells in non-severe SARS-CoV-2 infection. Study-wide background: The sequenced material was bulk RNA from unsorted whole blood, and its chains were unpaired.

Attached unique molecular identifiers marked individual cDNA molecules. TCRdb re-analysed the 5' RACE reads in MiXCR, keeping a single row per CDR3 protein. The data hold tens of thousands of distinct CDR3 sequences, with 11% observed a single time. This clonotype was counted a few times. The antigen remains unidentified. The CDR3 sequence is 13 residues long. Germline CDR1 MNHEY, CDR2 SMNVEV (reference sequence). V gave up 3 bases and J gave up 2 bases, with 8 bases separating them. Study conclusions and caveats: Using VDJdb, the matching emphasized anti-spike CD8 responses while missing private and CD4 specificities.

The chain uses TRBV27 and TRBJ2-7; the D gene is possibly TRBD1 (5 bases). The clonotype comes from an adult who was a healthcare worker with PCR-confirmed SARS-CoV-2 infection or an uninfected control (not recorded which). The sample was whole blood. Written as DNA, the CDR3 is TGTGCCAGCAGTTTCAGGGTTACCTACGAGCAGTACTTC. It translates to CASSFRVTYEQYF.